One and the same sample provided the 21 T cell receptor beta chains below, sequenced in a study of blood T cell repertoires in COVID-19. Assay: immunoSEQ multiplex PCR; the TCRdb copy retains only in-frame clones and omits some. Of 95,000 to 110,000 clones in the sample, approximately 88% were seen once. Sequencing was carried out using peripheral blood. These receptor sequences come from a man in his forties with active or convalescent COVID-19.

V usage is TRBV7-2 and J usage is TRBJ2-3; D not resolved. Trimming left V 3 bases short and J 2 bases short, with 3 bases between. The CDR3 spans 12 residues. The germline CDR1 and CDR2 sequences are SGHTA and FQGNSA. CDR3 residues: CASSFNTDTQYF. The CDR3 nucleotides read TGTGCCAGCAGCTTTAACACAGATACGCAGTATTTT.

This clone was recorded only once. The chain is built from TRBV19 and TRBJ1-2, with D possibly matching TRBD1 (6 bases). This CDR3 spans 15 amino acids. Germline CDR1 and CDR2: LNHDA and SQIVND (reference sequence). V lost 5 bases to trimming and J lost 1 base, with 14 bases between them. The CDR3: CASSFRQALNYGYTF. The CDR3 region has the DNA TGTGCCAGTAGTTTCCGACAGGCCCTTAACTATGGCTACACCTTC.

The chain has TRBV7-8 and TRBJ2-2; D is ambiguous. This CDR3 comprises 15 residues. The V and J ends lost 5 bases and 2 bases respectively, with 12 bases between them. The V gene's germline CDR1 is SGHVS and CDR2 FQNEAQ. The CDR3 reads CASSLPLGNTGELFF. The CDR3 DNA reads as TGTGCCAGCAGCCTCCCGCTAGGCAACACCGGGGAGCTGTTTTTT.

V and J are TRBV7-9 and TRBJ1-6; TRBD1 might be the D (5 bases). CDR1 is SEHNR and CDR2 is FQNEAQ in the germline V gene (reference sequence). The CDR3 is 14 residues long. The V end was cut by 5 bases, the J end by 0 bases, with 5 bases between. In DNA, the CDR3 is TGTGCCAGCAGCGACAGCTCCTATAATTCACCCCTCCACTTT. Encoded protein: CASSDSSYNSPLHF. Using reference TRBV7-9 and TRBJ1-6 for the parts outside the CDR3, the full variable domain is DTGVSQNPRHKITKRGQNVTFRCDPISEHNRLYWYRQTLGQGPEFLTYFQNEAQLEKSRLLSDRFSAERPKGSFSTLEIQRTEQGDSAMYLCASSDSSYNSPLHFGNGTRLTVT.

This clone was picked up one time. The J gene is TRBJ2-3, the V gene TRBV4-3; 12 nucleotides align to TRBD2. Germline CDR1 LGHNA, CDR2 YSLEER. The ends lost 4 bases at V and 1 base at J; junction bases unmatched: 3. CDR3 length: 16 residues. CDR3 DNA: TGCGCCAGCAGCCCGGCTAGCGGGGGGGGCACAGATACGCAGTATTTT. It encodes CASSPASGGGTDTQYF.

The V call is TRBV7-2, the J call TRBJ1-5; no definite D call. Trimming took 3 bases from V and 1 from J, leaving 4 bases between them. Germline CDR1 and CDR2: SGHTA and FQGNSA. The CDR3 totals 13 residues. The CDR3 DNA follows: TGTGCCAGCAGCTTTAGCAGCAATCAGCCCCAGCATTTT. This codes for CASSFSSNQPQHF.

The chain couples TRBV5-1 to TRBJ1-1; D might be TRBD1 (5 bases). The CDR3 sequence is 13 residues long. V was pared by 2 bases and J by 5 bases, with 10 bases between. The germline CDR1 and CDR2 sequences are SGHRS and YFSETQ. CDR3 coding DNA: TGCGCCAGCAGCTTCACCGGGGGTACTGAAGCTTTCTTT. This gives the protein CASSFTGGTEAFF.

In DNA form, the CDR3 reads TGTGCCAGCAGCTCCCTGGGAGTCTATGGCTACACCTTC. This sequence encodes CASSSLGVYGYTF. The rearrangement joins TRBV7-9 to TRBJ1-2; D call uncertain. The CDR3 has 13 amino acids. Deletions cut 4 bases from V and 4 bases from J, with 10 bases between. In germline, CDR1 is SEHNR, CDR2 FQNEAQ (reference sequence).

The V gene is TRBV5-1, the J gene TRBJ2-3, with 7 nucleotides matching TRBD2. CDR3 size: 15 residues. Germline CDR1 SGHRS, CDR2 YFSETQ. Trimming removed 0 bases from V and 1 base from J; junction bases left unmatched: 2. The CDR3 loop is CASSLARGGTDTQYF. The CDR3 DNA reads as TGCGCCAGCAGCTTGGCCCGGGGGGGCACAGATACGCAGTATTTT.

The rearrangement joins TRBV10-1 to TRBJ2-5; TRBD2 agrees at 9 bases. The CDR3 covers 13 residues. Germline CDR1 reads WNHNN; CDR2 reads SYGVQD (reference sequence). V trimming: 6 bases; J trimming: 2 bases; junction bases outside the gene matches: 1. CDR3 DNA: TGCGCCAGCAGCGCGGGAGGGCAAGAGACCCAGTACTTC. It is translated as CASSAGGQETQYF.

This clone has only a few counts. The chain carries TRBV11-2 and TRBJ1-1; D is undetermined. The CDR3 totals 13 residues. Germline V gives CDR1 SGHAT, CDR2 FQNNGV. The ends were cut back, 2 bases at V and 5 bases at J, with 9 bases in the middle. The CDR3 spells CASSLRGGTEAFF. CDR3 in DNA: TGTGCCAGCAGCTTACGCGGCGGAACTGAAGCTTTCTTT.

The rearrangement links TRBV4-3 to TRBJ2-3; unclear D gene. Per germline, CDR1 LGHNA and CDR2 YSLEER. The V end lost 0 bases, the J end lost 5 bases, and 15 bases lay between the germline ends. This CDR3 has 16 residues. CDR3 sequence (DNA): TGCGCCAGCAGCCAAGACCTCGGCTCTCCGGGAGATACGCAGTATTTT. Amino acid sequence: CASSQDLGSPGDTQYF.

This chain uses TRBV19 with TRBJ2-1; a possible D gene is TRBD2 (6 bases). This CDR3 comprises 14 residues. V gave up 3 bases and J gave up 6 bases, with 12 bases separating them. Germline V CDR1 and CDR2: LNHDA, SQIVND (reference sequence). The CDR3 reads CASSILALGNEQFF. The CDR3 DNA is TGTGCCAGTAGTATCCTAGCGTTAGGCAATGAGCAGTTCTTC.

The chain's CDR3 is CASSSFGSGLYEQYF. The DNA for the CDR3 is TGTGCCAGCAGCTCCTTCGGTAGCGGACTCTACGAGCAGTACTTC. The chain employs TRBV5-4 and TRBJ2-7; D is perhaps TRBD2 (6 bases). Trimming took off 3 bases at V and 3 bases at J, with 16 bases between the two ends. Looked up from germline, CDR1 is SGHNT and CDR2 is YYREEE (reference sequence). The CDR3 contains 15 residues.

The chain links TRBV9 to TRBJ2-5; possibly TRBD2 for D (6 bases). The V gene lost 5 bases and the J gene lost 5 bases, with 16 bases spanning the gap. The CDR3 totals 14 residues. Germline V lookup: CDR1 SGDLS, CDR2 YYNGEE. This CDR3 is CASSTSPQAETQYF. The DNA of the CDR3 is TGTGCCAGCAGTACTAGCCCCCAAGCGGAGACCCAGTACTTC.

The chain is built from TRBV4-1 and TRBJ1-4; 8 bases are shared with TRBD1. CDR1 is MGHRA and CDR2 is YSYEKL in the germline V gene. The CDR3 is 15 residues long. Trimming removed 8 bases from V and 8 bases from J; junction bases left unmatched: 13. The CDR3 DNA reads as TGCGCCAGCGACAGGGGTGAGGGCCTTGGGGAAAAACTGTTTTTT. Amino acid sequence: CASDRGEGLGEKLFF.

This clone was counted a few times. The chain carries TRBV9 and TRBJ2-3; TRBD2 matches at 10 bases. Germline CDR1 is SGDLS and CDR2 is YYNGEE. Unmatched junction bases numbered 9, after V lost 2 bases and J lost 3 bases. The CDR3 sequence is 17 residues long. The CDR3 DNA sequence: TGTGCCAGCAGCGTCTTAGGACTAGCGGTTGTGACAGATACGCAGTATTTT. Protein: CASSVLGLAVVTDTQYF. The full variable domain, completed using reference TRBV9 and TRBJ2-3, is DSGVTQTPKHLITATGQRVTLRCSPRSGDLSVYWYQQSLDQGLQFLIQYYNGEERAKGNILERFSAQQFPDLHSELNLSSLELGDSALYFCASSVLGLAVVTDTQYFGPGTRLTVL.

This sequence joins TRBV19 and TRBJ2-2; TRBD1 matches 7 bases. Unmatched junction bases numbered 15, after V lost 6 bases and J lost 5 bases. The CDR3 has 17 residues. Germline loops: CDR1 LNHDA, CDR2 SQIVND (reference sequence). DNA for the CDR3: TGTGCCAGTAGGCGACAGGGTAAAAGCCGAGAAACCGGGGAGCTGTTTTTT. Amino acid sequence: CASRRQGKSRETGELFF.

V and J are TRBV5-1 and TRBJ2-5; 7 bases fit TRBD1. With 1 base clipped from V and 1 base from J, the junction kept 4 bases outside the gene matches. The CDR3 is 15 residues long. From germline, CDR1 is SGHRS and CDR2 YFSETQ. The CDR3 spells CASSLFWDSQETQYF. DNA for the CDR3: TGCGCCAGCAGCTTGTTCTGGGACAGCCAAGAGACCCAGTACTTC.

The rearrangement joins TRBV7-3 to TRBJ2-7; D remains ambiguous. Germline CDR1 reads SGHTA; CDR2 reads FQGTGA. The CDR3 consists of 13 residues. The V end lost 5 bases, the J end lost 3 bases, and 11 bases lay between the germline ends. This CDR3 is CASSIGPGYEQYF. The CDR3 nucleotides read TGTGCCAGCAGCATTGGGCCCGGCTACGAGCAGTACTTC.

This clone appeared a single time. The chain is built from TRBV10-3 and TRBJ2-1; the match to TRBD2 covers 14 bases. The CDR3 covers 14 residues. Per the germline V gene, CDR1 is ENHRY and CDR2 is SYGVKD. J was trimmed by 8 bases and V by 4 bases; bases with no gene match: 1. The CDR3 nucleotides read TGTGCCATCAGTGGGGGACTAGCGGGAGATGAGCAGTTCTTC. The encoded protein is CAISGGLAGDEQFF.